This TCR beta chain is from a study of blood T cell repertoires in COVID-19. This clone was seen only a few times. The sample has other DNA sequences that encode this CDR3 too. This table comes from immunoSEQ multiplex PCR, and its TCRdb copy is limited to in-frame clones, with some not included. The repertoire holds roughly 180,000 clones, with approximately 77% as singletons. This study enrolled people aged 18 to 89 from about two dozen US geographic areas. Sequencing input: PBMCs or T cells enriched from blood (not recorded which). This TCR came from a man between 60 and 75 years old who had recovered from COVID-19.

The CDR3 spells CASSRDRPYEQYF. The CDR3 bases are TGTGCCAGCAGCCGGGACAGACCCTACGAGCAGTACTTC. V gene TRBV7-8 combines with J gene TRBJ2-7; 7 bases match TRBD1. The CDR3 length is 13 residues. Trimming at V came to 5 bases and at J to 2 bases, leaving 3 bases not matched to a gene. CDR1 and CDR2 from the germline V gene are SGHVS and FQNEAQ.